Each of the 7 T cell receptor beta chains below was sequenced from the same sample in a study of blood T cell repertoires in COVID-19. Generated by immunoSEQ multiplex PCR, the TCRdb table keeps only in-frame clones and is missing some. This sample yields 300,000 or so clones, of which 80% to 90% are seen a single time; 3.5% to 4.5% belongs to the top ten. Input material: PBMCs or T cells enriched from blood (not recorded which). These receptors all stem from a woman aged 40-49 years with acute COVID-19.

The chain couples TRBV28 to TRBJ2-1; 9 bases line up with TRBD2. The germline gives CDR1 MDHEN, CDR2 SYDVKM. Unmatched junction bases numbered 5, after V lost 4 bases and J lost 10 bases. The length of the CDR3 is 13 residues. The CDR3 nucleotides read TGTGCCAGCAGTTGGACTAGCGATAGGGAGCAGTTCTTC. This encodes CASSWTSDREQFF.

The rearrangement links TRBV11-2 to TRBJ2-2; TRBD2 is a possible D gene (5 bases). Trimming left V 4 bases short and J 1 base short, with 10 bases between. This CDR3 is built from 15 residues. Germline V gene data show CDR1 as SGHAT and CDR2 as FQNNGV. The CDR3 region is CASSSGLQNTGELFF. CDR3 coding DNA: TGTGCCAGCAGCTCCGGACTCCAGAACACCGGGGAGCTGTTTTTT.

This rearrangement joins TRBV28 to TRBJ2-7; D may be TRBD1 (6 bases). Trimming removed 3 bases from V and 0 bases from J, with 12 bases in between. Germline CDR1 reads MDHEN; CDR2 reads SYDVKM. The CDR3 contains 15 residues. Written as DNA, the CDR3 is TGTGCCAGCAGTTTGAGCGGACAGTTCTCCTACGAGCAGTACTTC. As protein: CASSLSGQFSYEQYF.

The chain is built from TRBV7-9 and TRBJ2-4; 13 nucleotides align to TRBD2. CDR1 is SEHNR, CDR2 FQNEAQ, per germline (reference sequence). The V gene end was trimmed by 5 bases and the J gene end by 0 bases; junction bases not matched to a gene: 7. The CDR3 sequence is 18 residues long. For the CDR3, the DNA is TGTGCCAGCAGCCCGAGACTAGCGGGGGGTCTAGCCAAAAACATTCAGTACTTC. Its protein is CASSPRLAGGLAKNIQYF.

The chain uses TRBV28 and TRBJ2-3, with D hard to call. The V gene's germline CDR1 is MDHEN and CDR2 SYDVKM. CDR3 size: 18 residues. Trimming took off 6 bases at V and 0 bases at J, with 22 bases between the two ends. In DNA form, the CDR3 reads TGTGCCAGCAGCCCCGTAACGTCAGAGGCACCTAGCACAGATACGCAGTATTTT. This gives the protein CASSPVTSEAPSTDTQYF.

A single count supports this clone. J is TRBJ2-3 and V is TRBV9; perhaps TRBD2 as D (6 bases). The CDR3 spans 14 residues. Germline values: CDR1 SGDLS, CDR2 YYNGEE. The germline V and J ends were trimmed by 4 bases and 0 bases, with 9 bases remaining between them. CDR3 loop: CASSFSGSTDTQYF. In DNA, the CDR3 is TGTGCCAGCAGCTTCAGCGGGAGCACAGATACGCAGTATTTT.

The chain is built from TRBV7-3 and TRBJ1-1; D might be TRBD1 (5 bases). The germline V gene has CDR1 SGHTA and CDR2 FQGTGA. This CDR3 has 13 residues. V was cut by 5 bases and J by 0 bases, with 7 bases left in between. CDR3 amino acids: CASSQDMNTEAFF. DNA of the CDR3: TGTGCCAGCAGCCAGGACATGAACACTGAAGCTTTCTTT.